This T cell receptor (beta chain) was identified during a study of graft-versus-host responses after intestinal transplantation. On the study more broadly: Anti-thymocyte globulin served as induction for all recipients, who then took tacrolimus and steroids for about 3 years. Study-level points and caveats: GvH clonotypes were identified within recipient marrow, with a subset emerging first in ileum or blood.

As to this clone: What it binds is unknown.

TCRdb's copy holds only in-frame clones and misses some; the assay was immunoSEQ multiplex PCR. The sample comprises about 25,000 clones, roughly 82% of which are singletons, and around 0.92% rests with the top ten. Per germline, CDR1 SNHLY and CDR2 FYNNEI. The length of the CDR3 is 14 residues. J gave up 3 bases and V 4 bases, and 5 bases lay outside the gene matches. This TCR was recovered from a human donor who was the organ donor for an intestinal transplant. Source: unstimulated CD8+ T cells sorted from spleen or lymph node cells, taken before transplant. The V gene is TRBV2, the J gene TRBJ2-7, with 8 positions matching TRBD1. The CDR3 coding sequence is TGTGCCAGCAGTGCAGGGGGCCTAGTCTACGAGCAGTACTTC. This gives the protein CASSAGGLVYEQYF.